The 22 T cell receptor beta chains in this list originate from one sample, sequenced in a study of blood T cell repertoires in COVID-19. Some clones are missing from TCRdb's copy, which holds only in-frame ones; the method was immunoSEQ multiplex PCR. The sample lists about 110,000 clones, roughly 69% occurring once. The sequencing sample was made of peripheral blood. The origin of the receptors is a man aged 80 or over with acute or convalescent COVID-19.

The chain employs TRBV19 and TRBJ2-2; 8 positions match TRBD1. Germline V gene lookup returns CDR1 LNHDA and CDR2 SQIVND (reference sequence). The J segment lost 9 bases and the V segment lost 3 bases, leaving 9 bases of the junction unmatched. The CDR3 has 15 residues. Here the CDR3 reads CASSMGQDRDRELFF. The CDR3 DNA is TGTGCCAGTAGTATGGGACAGGACAGGGACAGGGAGCTGTTTTTT.

J is TRBJ1-1 and V is TRBV7-2; D not certain. Germline CDR1 and CDR2: SGHTA and FQGNSA. Trimming removed 1 base at V and 1 base at J, with 7 bases between. The CDR3 spans 14 residues. The CDR3 sequence: CASSLDRWNTEAFF. The CDR3 DNA follows: TGTGCCAGCAGCTTAGATCGGTGGAACACTGAAGCTTTCTTT. The whole variable domain, remainder taken from reference TRBV7-2 and TRBJ1-1, is GAGVSQSPSNKVTEKGKDVELRCDPISGHTALYWYRQSLGQGLEFLIYFQGNSAPDKSGLPSDRFSAERTGGSVSTLTIQRTQQEDSAVYLCASSLDRWNTEAFFGQGTRLTVV.

This clone was observed a handful of times. The chain uses TRBV7-8 and TRBJ2-7; D is possibly TRBD2 (6 bases). The V and J ends lost 6 bases and 2 bases respectively, with 17 bases between them. The CDR3 covers 15 residues. Germline V gene sequence: CDR1 SGHVS, CDR2 FQNEAQ. The CDR3 DNA reads as TGTGCCAGCAGTTATAAACCGGGACTCACCTACGAGCAGTACTTC. This encodes CASSYKPGLTYEQYF.

A few counts support this clone. One end of the junction is discordant with germline, which a read error may explain. The V gene is TRBV28, the J gene TRBJ1-5; D may be TRBD1 (5 bases). Germline lookup yields CDR1 MDHEN and CDR2 SYDVKM. The CDR3 totals 14 residues. CDR3 loop: CASRFPGRGQPQHF. DNA of the CDR3: TGTGCCAGCCGTTTCCCAGGGCGGGGCCAGCCCCAGCATTTT.

The CDR3 loop reads CASHSLMNTEAFF. In nucleotides, the CDR3 is TGTGCCAGTCACAGTCTCATGAACACTGAAGCTTTCTTT. J is TRBJ1-1 and V is TRBV19, with unresolved D. V was shortened by 8 bases and J by 0 bases, with 10 bases between the two germline ends. The V gene's germline CDR1 is LNHDA and CDR2 SQIVND (reference sequence). This CDR3 has 13 amino acids.

The chain links TRBV4-3 to TRBJ1-2, with 10 bases identical to TRBD1. J gave up 4 bases and V 0 bases, and 8 bases lay outside the gene matches. This CDR3 comprises 17 residues. Looked up from germline, CDR1 is LGHNA and CDR2 is YSLEER. In nucleotides, the CDR3 is TGCGCCAGCAGCCAAGAAATAGGGACAGGGGCGGCCTATGGCTACACCTTC. It encodes CASSQEIGTGAAYGYTF.

This chain joins TRBV7-8 and TRBJ2-3; D uncertain. V was cut by 3 bases and J by 0 bases, with 10 bases left in between. Germline assignment: CDR1 SGHVS and CDR2 FQNEAQ. The CDR3 contains 15 residues. The CDR3 coding sequence is TGTGCCAGCAGCTTTTACGACGGGAGCACAGATACGCAGTATTTT. It codes for CASSFYDGSTDTQYF.

Here the CDR3 reads CASSPRGGSKNEQFF. CDR3 DNA sequence: TGTGCCAGCTCACCGAGAGGGGGCAGTAAGAATGAGCAGTTCTTC. This rearrangement joins TRBV18 to TRBJ2-1, with 7 bases matching TRBD1. The CDR3 sequence is 15 residues long. The J segment lost 7 bases and the V segment lost 3 bases, leaving 9 bases of the junction unmatched. Germline values: CDR1 KGHSH, CDR2 LQKENI.

This clone appeared once. CDR3 bases: TGCGCCAGCAGCCAAGGAATCCTGGGTCGGGACACCATATATTTT. This gives the protein CASSQGILGRDTIYF. V and J are TRBV4-1 and TRBJ1-3; D not certain. V was pared by 1 base and J by 8 bases, with 15 bases between. Germline CDR1 is MGHRA and CDR2 is YSYEKL. The CDR3 consists of 15 residues.

The gene calls are TRBV3-1 (or the pseudogene TRBV3-2) and TRBJ1-1, with D unclear. The CDR3 is 17 amino acids. CDR1 is LGHDT and CDR2 is YNNKEL in the germline V gene (reference sequence). V was shortened by 0 bases and J by 4 bases, with 18 bases between the two germline ends. CDR3 DNA sequence: TGTGCCAGCAGCCAAGATGGGCAAGGGAGCGGGGTCACTGAAGCTTTCTTT. Its protein is CASSQDGQGSGVTEAFF.

V is TRBV10-3 and J is TRBJ1-5; D is undetermined. The CDR3 totals 14 residues. Trimming pared 2 bases from V and 7 bases from J, leaving 12 bases between. Germline CDR1 and CDR2: ENHRY and SYGVKD. The CDR3 nucleotides are TGTGCCATCAGTGAGGCGGGAGGGAGCCAGCCCCAGCATTTT. Residues: CAISEAGGSQPQHF.

As DNA, the CDR3 is TGTGCCAGCAGCCTCGGGGGTCTTTATGGCTACACCTTC. It translates to CASSLGGLYGYTF. The J gene is TRBJ1-2, the V gene TRBV3-1 (or the pseudogene TRBV3-2); possible D gene TRBD1, 5 bases. The CDR3 sequence is 13 residues long. Between the trimmed V and J ends, which lost 4 bases and 5 bases, there was a span of 11 bases. Germline loops: CDR1 LGHDT, CDR2 YNNKEL (reference sequence).

A single count supports this clone. V gene TRBV7-6 combines with J gene TRBJ2-1, with 7 bases identical to TRBD2. The CDR3 consists of 17 residues. Trimming at V came to 3 bases and at J to 7 bases, leaving 15 bases not matched to a gene. CDR1 and CDR2 from the germline V gene are SGHVS and FNYEAQ. CDR3: CASSFRPAGGRGNEQFF. Written as DNA, the CDR3 is TGTGCCAGCAGCTTCCGGCCGGCCGGCGGGAGAGGTAATGAGCAGTTCTTC. Supplemented by reference TRBV7-6 and TRBJ2-1, the full variable domain reads GAGVSQSPRYKVTKRGQDVALRCDPISGHVSLYWYRQALGQGPEFLTYFNYEAQQDKSGLPNDRFSAERPEGSISTLTIQRTEQRDSAMYRCASSFRPAGGRGNEQFFGPGTRLTVL.

This chain connects TRBV10-3 to TRBJ2-4, with a possible D match to TRBD1 (6 bases). CDR1 is ENHRY, CDR2 SYGVKD, per germline. Deletions cut 2 bases from V and 8 bases from J, with 10 bases between. The CDR3 totals 13 residues. CDR3 bases: TGTGCCATCAGTGAGACAGGGATGGACATTCAGTACTTC. It translates to CAISETGMDIQYF.

The chain links TRBV15 to TRBJ1-1, with D tentatively TRBD1 (5 bases). Germline CDR1 and CDR2: LNHNV and YYDKDF (reference sequence). The CDR3 has 14 residues. The ends were cut back, 1 base at V and 4 bases at J, with 10 bases in the middle. CDR3 residues: CATSRGGTSTEAFF. The CDR3, as DNA: TGTGCCACCAGCAGAGGCGGGACTTCCACTGAAGCTTTCTTT.

The V gene is TRBV29-1, the J gene TRBJ1-1; TRBD1 matches 9 bases. The CDR3 has 12 amino acids. The germline V gene has CDR1 SQVTM and CDR2 ANQGSEA. The J segment lost 7 bases and the V segment lost 8 bases, leaving 8 bases of the junction unmatched. This CDR3 reads CSTGQGSDEAFF. CDR3 coding DNA: TGCAGCACTGGACAGGGGTCGGATGAAGCTTTCTTT.

The genes are TRBV29-1 and TRBJ2-5; 7 nucleotides match TRBD1. The CDR3 covers 11 residues. The V gene end was trimmed by 6 bases and the J gene end by 2 bases; junction bases not matched to a gene: 0. Germline-derived CDR1 and CDR2 are SQVTM and ANQGSEA. CDR3 loop: CSVRGQETQYF. In DNA form, the CDR3 reads TGCAGCGTCAGGGGGCAAGAGACCCAGTACTTC.

CDR3 in DNA: TGTGCCAGCAGTTACTCGGACAGGTTAGACACTGAAGCTTTCTTT. This sequence encodes CASSYSDRLDTEAFF. The chain is built from TRBV6-5 and TRBJ1-1; TRBD1 aligns across 7 bases. V shed 0 bases and J 3 bases; nucleotides not matched to a gene: 4. The CDR3 totals 15 residues. Germline CDR1 and CDR2: MNHEY and SVGAGI.

The gene calls are TRBV19 and TRBJ2-1; perhaps TRBD2 as D (6 bases). CDR3 length: 15 amino acids. The germline V gene has CDR1 LNHDA and CDR2 SQIVND (reference sequence). V was cut by 3 bases and J by 4 bases, with 13 bases left in between. The CDR3 bases are TGTGCCAGTAGTATCGGAGGCGGGACTTACAATGAGCAGTTCTTC. Translating gives CASSIGGGTYNEQFF.

The J gene is TRBJ2-3, the V gene TRBV29-1; TRBD1 matches 10 bases. J gave up 4 bases and V 3 bases, and 4 bases lay outside the gene matches. This CDR3 comprises 14 residues. Germline V gene lookup returns CDR1 SQVTM and CDR2 ANQGSEA. The CDR3 DNA reads TGCAGCGTTGAGGGAGGACAGGGGGCAGATACGCAGTATTTT. It translates to CSVEGGQGADTQYF.

In this sample, this clone turned up many times. The J gene is TRBJ1-5, the V gene TRBV7-9; 7 bases fit TRBD1. The germline V gene has CDR1 SEHNR and CDR2 FQNEAQ (reference sequence). Trimming took 5 bases from V and 7 from J; bases not matched to a gene: 8. The CDR3 contains 14 residues. The CDR3 region is CASSPTGVDQPQHF. CDR3 nucleotide sequence: TGTGCCAGCAGCCCTACAGGGGTGGACCAGCCCCAGCATTTT.

V gene TRBV20-1 combines with J gene TRBJ1-2; D perhaps matches TRBD1 (6 bases). Trimming took off 3 bases at V and 3 bases at J, with 11 bases between the two ends. Germline loops: CDR1 DFQATT, CDR2 SNEGSKA (reference sequence). This CDR3 has 13 residues. The CDR3 loop reads CSASRGADYGYTF. In nucleotides, the CDR3 is TGCAGTGCTAGTCGGGGGGCTGACTATGGCTACACCTTC.